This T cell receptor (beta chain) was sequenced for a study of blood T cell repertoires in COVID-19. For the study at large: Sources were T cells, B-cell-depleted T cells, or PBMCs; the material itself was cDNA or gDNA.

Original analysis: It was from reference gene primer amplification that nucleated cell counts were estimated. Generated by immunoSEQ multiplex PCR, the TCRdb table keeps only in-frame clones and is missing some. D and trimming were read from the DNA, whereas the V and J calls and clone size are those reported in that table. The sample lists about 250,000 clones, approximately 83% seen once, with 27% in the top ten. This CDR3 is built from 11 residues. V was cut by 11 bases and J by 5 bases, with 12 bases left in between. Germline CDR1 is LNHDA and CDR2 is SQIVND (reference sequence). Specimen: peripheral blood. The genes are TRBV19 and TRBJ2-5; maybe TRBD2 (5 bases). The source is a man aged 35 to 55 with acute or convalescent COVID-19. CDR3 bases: TGTGCCGCCGGTTGGAGGGAGACCCAGTACTTC. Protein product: CAAGWRETQYF.